This TCR beta chain was captured in a study of blood T cell repertoires in COVID-19 (dated by TCRdb to 2020 to 2021). Looking at the study overall: The collaborator samples originated in the United States, Italy and Spain and spanned the acute and convalescent phases of COVID-19. The prospective study material was composed of cDNA or gDNA derived from T cells, B-cell-depleted T cells, or PBMCs. Subjects who had been exposed to COVID-19, were actively infected with it, or had recovered from it provided the deeply sampled blood TCRbeta repertoires that made up the dataset. The repertoires were released in a freely available public database intended as a resource for research on the immune response to SARS-CoV-2. Samples came from the ongoing ImmuneRACE study (first 160 participants) plus 1,254 subjects from 6 global collaborators. Nearly every sample came with metadata listing a de-identified subject ID, COVID-19 status, age in years and sex. Where available, HLA class I and class II types were taken from metadata supplied by the sample provider and were not determined by assay-based typing. Results and caveats for the whole study, not just this receptor: The quantity of clinical and demographic metadata differed by source and by participant and was supplied without curation.

As for this clone: It lacks a known antigen. It has no much larger one-base neighbor in the sample; base qualities were not kept.

Trimmed from V: 1 base; trimmed from J: 7 bases; junction bases lacking a gene match: 9. The germline V gene yields KGHSH for CDR1 and LQKENI for CDR2. The CDR3 goes from the cysteine to the phenylalanine over 15 residues. Left in the record is the CDR3 DNA by itself, 45 bases read in frame from the first base. TCRbeta CDR3 regions were amplified from genomic DNA by means of the immunoSEQ Assay, a bias-controlled multiplex PCR. Per the authors' processing: The number of nucleated cells in each sample was estimated from the amplification of reference gene primers within the assay. Sequence reads were collapsed and filtered to measure the absolute abundance of every unique TCRbeta CDR3 rearrangement. Productive Simpson clonality was computed per sample as the square root of Simpson's diversity index over productive rearrangements. The source is immuneACCESS, and TCRdb retained only in-frame sequences with V and J called. Part of the clones is not carried over; for the studies checked, unresolved V genes explain less than half of this, and the remainder is unexplained. The V and J calls and clone size come from that table; D and trimming were worked out from the DNA. The sample data list fewer than 65,000 clones, and roughly 85% of these were observed just once. The top ten clonotypes cover around 17% of the sample.

Collaborating institutions collected whole blood in K2EDTA tubes following their own protocols. For TCRbeta analysis, collaborators shipped samples as frozen whole blood, isolated PBMCs, or DNA extracted from either of those sample types. The sequence was collected from a human donor in a cohort sampled during active COVID-19. The receptor chain draws on TRBV18 and TRBJ2-5, with 7 central nucleotides matching TRBD1. The source material was peripheral blood. In nucleotides, the sequence is TGTGCCAGCTCACCACAGGGACAGCAACAGGGGACCCAGTACTTC. The translation is CASSPQGQQQGTQYF.